This record concerns one T cell receptor (beta chain) sequence. The antigen remains undetermined. The CDR3 covers 14 residues. Trimming pared 1 base from V and 8 bases from J, leaving 14 bases between. Looked up from germline, CDR1 is DFQATT and CDR2 is SNEGSKA (reference sequence). This entry comes from a study of T-cell reconstitution after alpha-beta-depleted transplantation in children. The authors prepared the TCRbeta library with unique molecular identifiers. TCRdb reprocessed the PCR reads via MiXCR and lists one record per CDR3 protein. The sample shows 450,000 to 550,000 distinct CDR3 sequences, roughly 11% of them seen only once. Study findings and constraints: One year after transplant, T-cell counts and diversity came mostly from newly produced T cells.

The rearrangement links TRBV20-1 to TRBJ1-4; D unresolved. Sequenced here: PBMCs, mostly from graft donor cells, sampled 180 days after TCRalphabeta/CD19-depleted stem cell transplant. This TCR was recovered from a female patient aged 2-15 years who had a stem cell transplant for aplastic anemia, so the T cells may come from the graft donor. CDR3 sequence (DNA): TGCAGTGCTAGAGGGTGGATTAGAGGGGAAAAACTGTTTTTT. Protein sequence: CSARGWIRGEKLFF.